The rows below give T cell receptor beta chains drawn from one sample of a study of CD8 T cells in ankylosing spondylitis. TCRdb re-called the 5' RACE reads with MiXCR, one entry per CDR3 protein. Of 700,000 to 1,000,000 distinct CDR3 sequences listed, about an eighth were seen once; the top ten hold roughly 0.51%. Material: blood, either unsorted or a sorted T cell fraction (not recorded which). These receptors were taken from a male donor with ankylosing spondylitis. CDR3s leave out the opening cysteine and the closing phenylalanine or tryptophan.

v_gene	j_gene	CDR3aa
TRBV7-2	TRBJ1-1	ASSLGRGDFEAF
TRBV7-8	TRBJ2-1	ASSTRQGRSYNEQF
TRBV20-1	TRBJ1-1	SASRSSLNTEAF
TRBV5-1	TRBJ2-5	ASSLGARGQETQY
TRBV4-3	TRBJ2-3	ASSQAASGRPDTQY
TRBV18	TRBJ1-4	ASSPMGLNEKLF
TRBV20-1	TRBJ2-4	SARDLAGVKNIQY
TRBV5-5	TRBJ1-1	ASRLTGGGTEAF
TRBV3-1	TRBJ2-7	ASSQDYSPEQY
TRBV7-9	TRBJ1-2	ASSPRDNGYGYT
TRBV11-2	TRBJ2-1	ASSSTHRSSYNEQF
TRBV20-1	TRBJ2-1	SASPAAHNNEQF
TRBV20-1	TRBJ1-5	SAWAGVSNQPQH
TRBV7-2	TRBJ1-6	ASSLGESPLH
TRBV20-1	TRBJ2-3	SARFRSTDTQY
TRBV29-1	TRBJ1-4	SGGQGAEKLF
TRBV4-3	TRBJ2-2	ASTQGTPLDAGELF
TRBV6-1	TRBJ1-2	ASSETGPGAGYGYT
TRBV15	TRBJ1-4	ATSRDRTTREKLF
TRBV5-5	TRBJ2-1	ASSYDRAGEQF
TRBV19	TRBJ2-2	ASTPTVFLGELF
TRBV6-1	TRBJ1-2	ASSGNRLGYT
TRBV6-6	TRBJ2-5	ASTYQGIETQY
TRBV20-1	TRBJ2-7	SANSGGSRNEQY
TRBV5-1	TRBJ1-2	ASSLTTHSGYT
TRBV7-2	TRBJ2-3	AIATSGSSRGQY
TRBV6-5	TRBJ2-3	ASSYSLWERTDTQY
TRBV2	TRBJ2-3	ASSEAQGLRTDTQY
TRBV7-2	TRBJ2-7	ASSLERAGSYEQY
TRBV5-6	TRBJ2-2	ASRPQGVPGELF
TRBV5-1	TRBJ1-1	ASSLEQGLKAF
TRBV7-3	TRBJ2-6	ASSLGSQALLT
TRBV4-3	TRBJ2-3	ASSQDSGGDTQY
TRBV28	TRBJ2-7	ASSYGDRGWHEQY
TRBV5-1	TRBJ2-5	ASSLGAQGGQETQY
TRBV4-3	TRBJ2-1	ASSRGVGMGTPAQF
TRBV12-3/TRBV12-4	TRBJ1-1	ASITTGVGEAF
TRBV20-1	TRBJ1-5	SASEGTHQPQH
TRBV20-1	TRBJ2-1	SASGSPLSYNEQF
TRBV20-1	TRBJ2-1	SARAALALAYNEQF
TRBV4-3	TRBJ1-5	ASSRSTGTDSNQPQH
TRBV5-1	TRBJ2-1	ASSLGGRLDEQF
TRBV5-1	TRBJ1-1	ASSPNTGVSTEAF
TRBV20-1	TRBJ1-3	SASRGGFGGSTIY
TRBV20-1	TRBJ2-1	SSLGRQVSYNEQF